Sequencing of this TCR beta chain was carried out in a study of OX40 agonist ivuxolimab in advanced cancers. Points from the study as a whole: Nonresponders, in some cases, also had low normalized T-cell clonal expansion.

Assay: immunoSEQ multiplex PCR; the TCRdb copy retains only in-frame clones and omits some. Found here are around 17,000 clones, 80% to 95% of them singletons; the top ten hold 7.2%. This CDR3 is 15 amino acids long. Germline CDR1 and CDR2: LGHNT and FRNRAP. The V gene end was trimmed by 3 bases and the J gene end by 1 base; junction bases not matched to a gene: 4. Concerning this clone itself: Its antigen is not identified.

This clonotype was obtained from an adult with an advanced solid tumor such as melanoma, head and neck, liver or kidney cancer. The gene calls are TRBV12-5 and TRBJ2-3; TRBD2 aligns across 7 bases. Sequenced here: CD4+ or CD8+ T cells sorted from blood, sampled in a trial of the OX40 agonist ivuxolimab. The CDR3 DNA reads TGTGCTAGTGGTTTTAGTCTAGCGGGCACAGATACGCAGTATTTT. Protein sequence: CASGFSLAGTDTQYF.